Presented here are 6 T cell receptor beta chains from one specimen sequenced in a study of T cell responses to AZD1222 COVID-19 vaccine. The assay was immunoSEQ multiplex PCR, and TCRdb's table has in-frame clones only and misses some. The table has 95,000 to 100,000 clones, 70% to 90% seen once. Source: peripheral blood, taken on day 0 of AZD1222 vaccination. The receptor set was obtained from an adult in good health.

The J gene is TRBJ2-5, the V gene TRBV7-2; 10 bases are shared with TRBD2. Germline CDR1 SGHTA, CDR2 FQGNSA. The CDR3 is 16 amino acids. The V gene end was trimmed by 5 bases and the J gene end by 5 bases; junction bases not matched to a gene: 11. The CDR3 region is CASSARIAGGGETQYF. The CDR3, as DNA: TGTGCCAGCAGCGCCCGCATAGCGGGAGGCGGCGAGACCCAGTACTTC.

Points on this clone: Different DNA sequences within this sample yield the same CDR3. The chain combines TRBV12-3 or TRBV12-4 with TRBJ1-1; D ambiguous. CDR3 length: 11 amino acids. V lost 3 bases, J lost 4 bases, and 3 bases lay in between. CDR3 loop: CASSLGTEAFF. CDR3 bases: TGTGCCAGCAGTTTGGGCACTGAAGCTTTCTTT.

The genes are TRBV7-9 and TRBJ1-4; maybe TRBD1 (5 bases). The CDR3 covers 16 residues. Trimming removed 6 bases from V and 5 bases from J, with 19 bases in between. Germline CDR1 is SEHNR and CDR2 is FQNEAQ (reference sequence). The CDR3 nucleotides are TGTGCCAGCAGTTCAACGGCCGAGACAGCAAATGAAAAACTGTTTTTT. As protein: CASSSTAETANEKLFF.

The J gene is TRBJ2-7, the V gene TRBV7-3; weak D call: TRBD1 (6 bases). The ends were cut back, 1 base at V and 7 bases at J, with 14 bases in the middle. The CDR3 runs 14 residues. CDR1 SGHTA and CDR2 FQGTGA come from the germline V gene. CDR3 bases: TGTGCCAGCAGCTTAATGGCAGGGGCCGGGGAGCAGTACTTC. Translating gives CASSLMAGAGEQYF.

The chain has TRBV5-6 and TRBJ1-1, with D unresolved. CDR1 SGHDT and CDR2 YYEEEE come from the germline V gene. The CDR3 totals 13 residues. The ends were cut back, 0 bases at V and 11 bases at J, with 14 bases in the middle. The DNA of the CDR3 is TGTGCCAGCAGCTTGGGAGTGGGCGGTCCGGCTTTCTTT. Its protein is CASSLGVGGPAFF. Drawing the rest from reference TRBV5-6 and TRBJ1-1, the complete variable domain is DAGVTQSPTHLIKTRGQQVTLRCSPKSGHDTVSWYQQALGQGPQFIFQYYEEEERQRGNFPDRFSGHQFPNYSSELNVNALLLGDSALYLCASSLGVGGPAFFGQGTRLTVV.

The genes are TRBV6-5 and TRBJ1-2, with 9 bases that match TRBD1. CDR1 and CDR2 (germline): MNHEY, SVGAGI. The CDR3 runs 15 residues. Trimming took 7 bases from V and 8 from J; bases not matched to a gene: 14. The CDR3, as DNA: TGTGCCAGCATAAGGACCAAAGACAGGGGGGGAGGCTACACCTTC. Protein: CASIRTKDRGGGYTF.